Presented here are 5 T cell receptor beta chains from one specimen sequenced in a study of regulatory T cells in long-lasting Graves disease. Time point noted: newly diagnosed GD, antithyroid drugs for less than 3 months. Generation of the TCR library employed RNA extracted from PBMCs. The TCR beta library used iRepertoire HTBI primers with Arm-PCR amplification of CDR3. MiXCR was run by TCRdb on the multiplex PCR reads, yielding one entry per CDR3 protein. The repertoire holds about 430,000 distinct CDR3 sequences, with 14% to 15% as singletons. The sample was also linked to a second study, of T cells in Graves' hyperthyroidism and ophthalmopathy.

Source: peripheral blood mononuclear cells (PBMCs), taken at new diagnosis, from a patient treated with antithyroid drugs. The source of these receptors is a woman aged 40 to 55 with Graves disease.

This clonotype was counted ten times or more. The chain links TRBV15 to TRBJ2-2; D gene uncertain. This CDR3 has 13 amino acids. With 1 base removed from V and 8 bases from J, the gap between germline ends came to 8 bases. The germline CDR1 and CDR2 sequences are LNHNV and YYDKDF (reference sequence). The CDR3, as DNA: TGTGCCACCAGCAGAGTGAACGGGGGGGAGCTGTTTTTT. Encoded protein: CATSRVNGGELFF.

This clonotype has a count of ten or more. The V gene is TRBV11-2, the J gene TRBJ2-5; TRBD1 or TRBD2 may be the D gene (6 bases each). Deletions cut 4 bases from V and 4 bases from J, with 19 bases between. This CDR3 has 16 residues. Germline V CDR1 and CDR2: SGHAT, FQNNGV. CDR3 loop: CASSWSIRGEGETQYF. CDR3 sequence (DNA): TGTGCCAGCAGCTGGTCCATTAGGGGGGAAGGAGAGACCCAGTACTTC.

In its sample, this clonotype was seen many times. The rearrangement joins TRBV3-1 to TRBJ2-1, with D perhaps TRBD1 (5 bases). There are 15 residues in the CDR3. The germline V gene has CDR1 LGHDT and CDR2 YNNKEL (reference sequence). The V and J ends lost 0 bases and 2 bases respectively, with 8 bases between them. The DNA of the CDR3 is TGTGCCAGCAGCCAAGATGCAGGGACCTACAATGAGCAGTTCTTC. It is translated as CASSQDAGTYNEQFF.

This clonotype has a handful of counts. The V and J genes are TRBV28 and TRBJ2-7, with D maybe TRBD2 (5 bases). Trimming took 7 bases from V and 3 from J, leaving 25 bases between them. CDR1 is MDHEN, CDR2 SYDVKM, per germline. CDR3 length: 17 residues. The CDR3: CASTSVSGLSRHYEQYF. CDR3 sequence (DNA): TGTGCCAGCACTTCGGTCAGTGGACTTAGCCGTCACTACGAGCAGTACTTC.

This clonotype was recorded at least ten times. V and J are TRBV12-3 or TRBV12-4 and TRBJ2-1; tentatively, D is TRBD2 (5 bases). The CDR3 loop spans 15 amino acids. Trimming cost V 5 bases and J 6 bases, with 17 bases left between them. CDR3 bases: TGTGCCAGCAGTCTTCCGGGAAGCGGCAGCAATGAGCAGTTCTTC. Translated, it gives CASSLPGSGSNEQFF.